This T cell receptor (beta chain) was sequenced for a study of early T cells in non-severe SARS-CoV-2 infection. About the research overall: Chains stayed unpaired after sequencing of bulk RNA from unsorted whole blood.

Individual cDNA molecules carried attached unique molecular identifiers. In TCRdb, the 5' RACE reads were re-called with MiXCR into one record per CDR3 protein. Here the sample spans around 50,000 distinct CDR3 sequences, around 7.7% being singletons. Study-wide results and limits: VDJdb matching favored anti-spike CD8 responses, missing private and CD4 specificities.

A remark on this clonotype: Antigen specificity is unknown.

The CDR3 runs to 13 residues. V gave up 5 bases and J gave up 5 bases, with 12 bases separating them. Germline CDR1 and CDR2: SGHAT and FQNNGV. This chain uses TRBV11-2 with TRBJ1-1, with unresolved D. Sequenced: whole blood. This sequence originates from an adult who was a healthcare worker with PCR-confirmed SARS-CoV-2 infection or an uninfected control (not recorded which). CDR3 sequence: CASSPAGRTEAFF. CDR3 nucleotides: TGTGCCAGCAGCCCAGCCGGTAGGACTGAAGCTTTCTTT. The complete variable domain, with remaining parts taken from reference TRBV11-2 and TRBJ1-1, reads EAGVAQSPRYKIIEKRQSVAFWCNPISGHATLYWYQQILGQGPKLLIQFQNNGVVDDSQLPKDRFSAERLKGVDSTLKIQPAKLEDSAVYLCASSPAGRTEAFFGQGTRLTVV.